This T cell receptor (beta chain) was recorded in a study of blood T cell repertoires in COVID-19. Study-level information: The United States, Italy and Spain provided the acute and convalescent COVID-19 samples. PBMCs, B-cell-depleted T cells, or T cells provided the cDNA or gDNA that made up the material.

In the study's own analysis: Nucleated cell counts were estimated from reference gene primer amplification. Generated by immunoSEQ multiplex PCR, the TCRdb table keeps only in-frame clones and is missing some. The D gene and trimming were derived from the DNA, and the V and J assignments and clone size from that table. The table records about 210,000 clones, approximately 90% of them present only once. The TCR was taken from a woman in her 40s with acute or convalescent COVID-19. Material for sequencing was peripheral blood.

CDR3 sequence (DNA): TGTGCCAGCAGTGAAGAGGGAAGGGACTCTGGGGCCAACGTCCTGACTTTC. Amino acid sequence: CASSEEGRDSGANVLTF. The chain carries TRBV6-4 and TRBJ2-6; maybe TRBD2 (5 bases). The CDR3 runs 17 residues. The germline V gene encodes CDR1 MRHNA and CDR2 SNTAGT. Trimming stripped 3 bases from V and 0 bases from J, with 12 bases between.